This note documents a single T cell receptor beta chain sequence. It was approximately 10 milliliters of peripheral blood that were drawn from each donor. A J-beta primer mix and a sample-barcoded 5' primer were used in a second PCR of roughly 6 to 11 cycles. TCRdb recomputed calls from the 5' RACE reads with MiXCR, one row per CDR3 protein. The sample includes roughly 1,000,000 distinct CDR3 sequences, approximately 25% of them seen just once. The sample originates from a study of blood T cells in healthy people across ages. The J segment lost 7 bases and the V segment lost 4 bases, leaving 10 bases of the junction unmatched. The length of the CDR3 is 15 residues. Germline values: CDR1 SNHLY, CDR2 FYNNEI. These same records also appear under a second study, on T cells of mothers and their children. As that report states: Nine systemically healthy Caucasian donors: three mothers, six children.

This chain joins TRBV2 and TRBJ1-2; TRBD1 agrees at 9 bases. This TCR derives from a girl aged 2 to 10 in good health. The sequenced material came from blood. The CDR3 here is CASSGRGQGIGGYTF. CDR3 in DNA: TGTGCCAGCAGTGGAAGAGGACAGGGGATAGGTGGCTACACCTTC.